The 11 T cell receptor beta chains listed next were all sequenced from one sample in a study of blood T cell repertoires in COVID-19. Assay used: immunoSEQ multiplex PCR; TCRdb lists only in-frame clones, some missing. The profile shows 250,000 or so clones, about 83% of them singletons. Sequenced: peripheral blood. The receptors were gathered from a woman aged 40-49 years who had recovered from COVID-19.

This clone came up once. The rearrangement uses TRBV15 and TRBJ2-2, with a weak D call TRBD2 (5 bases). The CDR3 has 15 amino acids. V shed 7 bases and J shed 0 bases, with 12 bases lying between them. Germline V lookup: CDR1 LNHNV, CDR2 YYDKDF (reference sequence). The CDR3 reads CATMDSFANTGELFF. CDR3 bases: TGTGCCACCATGGACTCGTTCGCGAACACCGGGGAGCTGTTTTTT.

CDR3 region: CASSESPLQGQNTEAFF. CDR3 in DNA: TGTGCCAGCAGTGAATCCCCATTACAGGGACAGAACACTGAAGCTTTCTTT. The V call is TRBV2, the J call TRBJ1-1, with TRBD1 as a possible D gene (6 bases). Per the germline V gene, CDR1 is SNHLY and CDR2 is FYNNEI. Trimming left V 2 bases short and J 1 base short, with 17 bases between. The CDR3 contains 17 residues. Full variable domain (rest looked up from reference TRBV2 and TRBJ1-1): EPEVTQTPSHQVTQMGQEVILRCVPISNHLYFYWYRQILGQKVEFLVSFYNNEISEKSEIFDDQFSVERPDGSNFTLKIRSTKLEDSAMYFCASSESPLQGQNTEAFFGQGTRLTVV.

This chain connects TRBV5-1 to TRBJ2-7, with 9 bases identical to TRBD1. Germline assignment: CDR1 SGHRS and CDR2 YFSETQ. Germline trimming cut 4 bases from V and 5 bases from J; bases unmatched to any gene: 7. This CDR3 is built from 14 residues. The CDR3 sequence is CASSQQGAKNEQYF. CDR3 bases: TGCGCCAGCAGCCAACAGGGGGCGAAGAACGAGCAGTACTTC.

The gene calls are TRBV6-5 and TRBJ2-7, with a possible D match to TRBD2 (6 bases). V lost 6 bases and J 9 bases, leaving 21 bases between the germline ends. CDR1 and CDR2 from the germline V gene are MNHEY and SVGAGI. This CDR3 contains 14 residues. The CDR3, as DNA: TGTGCCAGCAGCCGAGCCGGGACTTTTTCGGGGCAGTACTTC. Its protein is CASSRAGTFSGQYF.

The DNA for the CDR3 is TGTGCCTCAGCAGAGTCCGGGGGGGAGACCCAGTACTTC. This translates into CASAESGGETQYF. V usage is TRBV7-6 and J usage is TRBJ2-5; 7 nucleotides match TRBD2. CDR3 size: 13 residues. CDR1 is SGHVS and CDR2 is FNYEAQ in the germline V gene. V shed 11 bases, J shed 5 bases, and the junction held 11 bases outside the gene matches.

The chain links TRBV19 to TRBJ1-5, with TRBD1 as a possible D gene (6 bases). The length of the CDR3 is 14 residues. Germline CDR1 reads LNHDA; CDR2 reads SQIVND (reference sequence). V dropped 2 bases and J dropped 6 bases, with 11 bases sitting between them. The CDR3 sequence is CASSIQGQGQPQHF. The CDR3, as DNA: TGTGCCAGTAGTATACAGGGGCAGGGTCAGCCCCAGCATTTT.

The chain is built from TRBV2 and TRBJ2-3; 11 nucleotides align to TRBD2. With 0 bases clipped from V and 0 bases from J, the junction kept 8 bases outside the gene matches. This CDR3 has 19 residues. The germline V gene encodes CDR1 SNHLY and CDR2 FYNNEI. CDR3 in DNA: TGTGCCAGCAGTGAAGCCCCGGGACTAGCGGACCCTAGCACAGATACGCAGTATTTT. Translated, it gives CASSEAPGLADPSTDTQYF.

The CDR3 DNA follows: TGTGCCACCGGCAAGGAGACCGGGGAGCTGTTTTTT. Its protein product is CATGKETGELFF. The V and J genes are TRBV6-5 and TRBJ2-2; no clear D. V lost 10 bases, J lost 5 bases, and 11 bases lay in between. The CDR3 loop spans 12 amino acids. In germline, CDR1 is MNHEY, CDR2 SVGAGI.

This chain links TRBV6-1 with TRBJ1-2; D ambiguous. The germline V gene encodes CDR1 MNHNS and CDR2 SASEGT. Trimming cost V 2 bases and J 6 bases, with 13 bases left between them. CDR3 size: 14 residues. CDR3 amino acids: CASSERVEPDGYTF. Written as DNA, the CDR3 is TGTGCCAGCAGTGAACGGGTCGAACCCGATGGCTACACCTTC.

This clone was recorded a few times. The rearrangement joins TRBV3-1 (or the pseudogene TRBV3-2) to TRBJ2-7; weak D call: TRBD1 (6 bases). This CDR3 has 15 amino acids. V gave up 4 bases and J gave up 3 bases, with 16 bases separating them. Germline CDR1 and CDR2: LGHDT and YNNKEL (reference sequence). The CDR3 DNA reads TGTGCCAGCAGCCGCATGGCCACAGGGATCTACGAGCAGTACTTC. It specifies CASSRMATGIYEQYF.

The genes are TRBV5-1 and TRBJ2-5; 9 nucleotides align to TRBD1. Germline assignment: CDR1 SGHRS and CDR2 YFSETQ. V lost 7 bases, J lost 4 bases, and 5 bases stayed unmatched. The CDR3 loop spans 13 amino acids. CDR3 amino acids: CASLSDRGETQYF. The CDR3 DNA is TGCGCCAGCCTATCGGACAGGGGAGAGACCCAGTACTTC.